This entry lists 3 T cell receptor beta chains sequenced from one sample in a study of CD8 T cells in ankylosing spondylitis. Each CDR3 protein gets one entry after TCRdb re-called the 5' RACE reads with MiXCR. The table lists 250,000 or so distinct CDR3 sequences, roughly a quarter of them singletons. The sample comprised blood, either unsorted or a sorted T cell fraction (not recorded which). These receptors originate from a male donor with ankylosing spondylitis or in good health (not recorded which).

This chain connects TRBV12-3 or TRBV12-4 to TRBJ2-2; 7 bases match TRBD1. Losses at the gene ends were 2 bases for V and 6 bases for J; bases not matched to a gene: 12. The length of the CDR3 is 17 residues. In DNA, the CDR3 is TGTGCCAGCAGTTTAATTTTGACAGGGCGAAGTCCCGGGGAGCTGTTTTTT. Its protein product is CASSLILTGRSPGELFF.

This clonotype was counted only a few times. This chain connects TRBV20-1 to TRBJ2-3, with 12 bases aligning to TRBD2. Germline V gene sequence: CDR1 DFQATT, CDR2 SNEGSKA (reference sequence). With 4 bases clipped from V and 2 bases from J, the junction kept 4 bases outside the gene matches. This CDR3 comprises 15 residues. CDR3 sequence: CSATSGGVNTDTQYF. For the CDR3, the DNA is TGCAGTGCTACTAGCGGGGGGGTCAACACAGATACGCAGTATTTT.

The chain links TRBV20-1 to TRBJ2-3; 7 bases are shared with TRBD2. The CDR3 has 14 residues. Germline V gene data show CDR1 as DFQATT and CDR2 as SNEGSKA (reference sequence). After removal of 7 bases from V and 4 bases from J, the junction contained 11 bases not matched to a gene. CDR3 nucleotide sequence: TGCAGTGTTGCCGCCCTAGGGAGGGCAGATACGCAGTATTTT. Translated, it gives CSVAALGRADTQYF.